A single sample is the source of the 14 T cell receptor beta chains below, sequenced in a study of radiation and T cells in renal cell carcinoma. Generated by immunoSEQ multiplex PCR, the TCRdb table keeps only in-frame clones and is missing some. The table has about 59,000 clones, over 70% seen once. Time point defined: baseline pretreatment blood. The treatment was: 15 Gy SBRT to primary tumor, nephrectomy 4 weeks later. The sample consisted of blood, taken from a patient whose treatment included radiotherapy and nephrectomy. All receptors come from a man aged 55 to 69 with renal cell carcinoma.

The chain has TRBV5-1 and TRBJ2-3; TRBD2 matches at 9 bases. The length of the CDR3 is 15 residues. Germline V lookup: CDR1 SGHRS, CDR2 YFSETQ. The junction had 8 bases not matched to a gene; V was cut back by 0 bases and J by 9 bases. CDR3 protein: CASSLGLAGHETQYF. DNA of the CDR3: TGCGCCAGCAGCTTGGGGCTAGCGGGACACGAAACGCAGTATTTT.

The chain couples TRBV5-1 to TRBJ2-1; 10 bases are a match to TRBD1. The CDR3 covers 16 residues. The V gene end was trimmed by 4 bases and the J gene end by 4 bases; junction bases not matched to a gene: 8. Germline V gives CDR1 SGHRS, CDR2 YFSETQ. In DNA, the CDR3 is TGCGCCAGCAGCGCCGGGACAGGGGCTTCGTACAATGAGCAGTTCTTC. This gives the protein CASSAGTGASYNEQFF.

The rearrangement links TRBV18 to TRBJ2-7; D might be TRBD1 or TRBD2, each matching 5 bases. Germline V gives CDR1 KGHSH, CDR2 LQKENI. The CDR3 loop spans 13 amino acids. V was shortened by 5 bases and J by 3 bases, with 11 bases between the two germline ends. Here the CDR3 reads CASSVGVNYEQYF. The CDR3 region has the DNA TGTGCCAGCTCAGTGGGGGTAAACTACGAGCAGTACTTC.

This clone came up a few times. The chain joins TRBV6-1 to TRBJ2-2, with TRBD2 matching 7 bases. J lost 1 base, V lost 6 bases, and 2 bases had no gene match. This CDR3 has 14 residues. Germline V gives CDR1 MNHNS, CDR2 SASEGT. CDR3 in amino acids: CASRVAGNTGELFF. In nucleotides, the CDR3 is TGTGCCAGCAGAGTAGCGGGGAACACCGGGGAGCTGTTTTTT.

The chain uses TRBV6-1 and TRBJ2-2; D is perhaps TRBD1 (7 bases). The CDR3 totals 19 residues. Germline V lookup: CDR1 MNHNS, CDR2 SASEGT. Deletions cut 2 bases from V and 0 bases from J, with 19 bases between. CDR3 amino acids: CASSELSRGRTSNTGELFF. CDR3 sequence (DNA): TGTGCCAGCAGTGAATTGTCCAGGGGGAGGACCTCGAACACCGGGGAGCTGTTTTTT.

The rearrangement uses TRBV6-5 and TRBJ2-2; TRBD1 is a possible D gene (6 bases). Trimming took 7 bases from V and 4 from J, leaving 16 bases between them. Germline CDR1 MNHEY, CDR2 SVGAGI. The CDR3 extends over 15 amino acids. CDR3 nucleotides: TGTGCCAGCACTATCGGGACAAGCTTCACCGGGGAGCTGTTTTTT. It codes for CASTIGTSFTGELFF.

This clone was counted a few times. The chain joins TRBV5-1 to TRBJ1-1; D is perhaps TRBD1 (6 bases). The V end was cut by 6 bases, the J end by 0 bases, with 12 bases between. The V gene's germline CDR1 is SGHRS and CDR2 YFSETQ. The CDR3 runs 14 residues. As DNA, the CDR3 is TGCGCCAGCAAGGGGGGAGAGTTGAACACTGAAGCTTTCTTT. Its translation: CASKGGELNTEAFF.

The chain joins TRBV7-2 to TRBJ1-6; 10 positions match TRBD1. Per germline, CDR1 SGHTA and CDR2 FQGNSA. The CDR3 length is 15 residues. V was clipped by 5 bases and J by 9 bases; unmatched bases: 7. CDR3 loop: CASSLGQGFGSPLHF. CDR3 nucleotides: TGTGCCAGCAGCCTGGGACAGGGGTTTGGTTCACCCCTCCACTTT.

This clone was counted a single time. J is TRBJ1-3 and V is TRBV2; D is unclear. Between the trimmed V and J ends, which lost 5 bases and 0 bases, there was a span of 14 bases. This CDR3 comprises 16 residues. Germline V CDR1 and CDR2: SNHLY, FYNNEI. CDR3 residues: CASSFKPVSSGNTIYF. The CDR3 DNA is TGTGCCAGCAGTTTCAAACCGGTTTCCTCTGGAAACACCATATATTTT.

In its sample, this clone is medium-sized (0.01 to 0.1%). Germline is not matched at one junction end, which may reflect a read error. The chain carries TRBV13 and TRBJ2-1, with a tentative D call TRBD1 (7 bases). In germline, CDR1 is PRHDT, CDR2 FYEKMQ (reference sequence). The length of the CDR3 is 13 residues. The CDR3 reads CASSSGGGYERFF. In DNA, the CDR3 is TGTGCCAGCAGCTCAGGGGGAGGTTACGAGCGGTTCTTC.

This chain joins TRBV19 and TRBJ1-2; unclear D gene. Germline CDR1 LNHDA, CDR2 SQIVND (reference sequence). Trimming removed 7 bases from V and 3 bases from J, with 24 bases in between. This CDR3 comprises 17 residues. The CDR3 loop is CASNTPGRTVFDYGYTF. The CDR3 nucleotides are TGTGCCAGTAATACGCCGGGCAGGACCGTTTTTGACTATGGCTACACCTTC.

The chain has TRBV6-6 and TRBJ1-2; D is undetermined. The CDR3 is 12 residues long. Trimming removed 9 bases from V and 8 bases from J, with 16 bases in between. The germline gives CDR1 MNHNY, CDR2 SVGAGI (reference sequence). For the CDR3, the DNA is TGTGCCAGTAGCATCGGTTCGGAGGGCTACACCTTC. Residues: CASSIGSEGYTF.

The gene calls are TRBV29-1 and TRBJ1-1; possibly TRBD1 for D (6 bases). Germline CDR1 reads SQVTM; CDR2 reads ANQGSEA. The CDR3 has 11 residues. The V end lost 7 bases, the J end lost 5 bases, and 11 bases lay between the germline ends. The CDR3 DNA follows: TGCAGCGCCGAGGGGGGGACTGAAGCTTTCTTT. It codes for CSAEGGTEAFF.

The chain combines TRBV5-1 with TRBJ2-3; the D call may be TRBD1 or TRBD2 (6 bases each). Germline assignment: CDR1 SGHRS and CDR2 YFSETQ. V dropped 7 bases and J dropped 4 bases, with 16 bases sitting between them. CDR3 size: 14 residues. CDR3 in DNA: TGCGCCAGCCGTCGTGTTGGGGGGCCAGATACGCAGTATTTT. Protein product: CASRRVGGPDTQYF.